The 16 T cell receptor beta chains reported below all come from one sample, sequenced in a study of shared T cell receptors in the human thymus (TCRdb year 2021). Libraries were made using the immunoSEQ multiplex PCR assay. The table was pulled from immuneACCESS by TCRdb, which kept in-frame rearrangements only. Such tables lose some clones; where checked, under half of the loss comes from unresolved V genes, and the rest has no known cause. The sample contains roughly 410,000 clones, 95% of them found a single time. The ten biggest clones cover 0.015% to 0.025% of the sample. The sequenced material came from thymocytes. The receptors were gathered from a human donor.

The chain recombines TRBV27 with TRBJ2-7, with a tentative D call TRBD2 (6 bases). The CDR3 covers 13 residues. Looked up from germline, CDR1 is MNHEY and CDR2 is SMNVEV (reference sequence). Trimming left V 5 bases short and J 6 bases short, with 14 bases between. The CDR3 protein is CASSRRDWPEQYF. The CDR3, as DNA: TGTGCCAGCAGTCGGCGGGATTGGCCCGAGCAGTACTTC.

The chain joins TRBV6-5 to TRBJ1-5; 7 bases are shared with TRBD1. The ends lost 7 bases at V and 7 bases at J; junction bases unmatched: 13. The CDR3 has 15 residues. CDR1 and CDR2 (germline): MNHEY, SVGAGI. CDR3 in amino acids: CASKARRQGGQPQHF. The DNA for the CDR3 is TGTGCCAGCAAGGCGCGTCGACAGGGAGGACAGCCCCAGCATTTT.

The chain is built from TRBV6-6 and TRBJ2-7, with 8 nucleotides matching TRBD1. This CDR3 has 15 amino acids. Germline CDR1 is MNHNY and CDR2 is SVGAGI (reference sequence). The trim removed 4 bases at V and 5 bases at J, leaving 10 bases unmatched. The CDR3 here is CASSFIGDRGNEQYF. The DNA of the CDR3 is TGTGCCAGCAGTTTTATCGGAGACAGGGGCAACGAGCAGTACTTC.

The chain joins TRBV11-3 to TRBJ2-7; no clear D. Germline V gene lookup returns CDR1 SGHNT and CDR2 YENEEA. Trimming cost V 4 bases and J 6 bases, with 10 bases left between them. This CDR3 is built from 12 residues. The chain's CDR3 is CASSSRMGEQYF. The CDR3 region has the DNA TGTGCCAGCAGCTCTCGGATGGGCGAGCAGTACTTC.

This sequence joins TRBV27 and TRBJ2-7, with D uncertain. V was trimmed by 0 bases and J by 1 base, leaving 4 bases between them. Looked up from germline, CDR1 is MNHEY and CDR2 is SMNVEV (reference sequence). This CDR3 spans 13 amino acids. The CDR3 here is CASSLSESYEQYF. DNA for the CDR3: TGTGCCAGCAGTTTATCAGAGTCCTACGAGCAGTACTTC.

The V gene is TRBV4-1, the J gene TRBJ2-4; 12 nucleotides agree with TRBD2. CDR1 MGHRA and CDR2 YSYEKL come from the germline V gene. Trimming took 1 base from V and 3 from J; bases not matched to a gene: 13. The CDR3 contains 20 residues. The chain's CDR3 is CASSQVASGRALDDKNIQYF. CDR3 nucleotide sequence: TGCGCCAGCAGCCAAGTGGCTAGCGGGAGGGCCCTCGACGACAAAAACATTCAGTACTTC.

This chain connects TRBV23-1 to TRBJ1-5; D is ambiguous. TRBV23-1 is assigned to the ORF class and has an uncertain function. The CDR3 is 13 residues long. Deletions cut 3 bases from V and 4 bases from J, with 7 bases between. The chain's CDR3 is CASSQRDNQPQHF. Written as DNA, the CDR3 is TGCGCCAGCAGTCAGCGGGATAATCAGCCCCAGCATTTT.

The CDR3 DNA sequence: TGCGCCAGCAGTGGAGGCGGGATATACACCGGGGAGCTGTTTTTT. Protein sequence: CASSGGGIYTGELFF. This chain joins TRBV10-1 and TRBJ2-2, with D tentatively TRBD2 (6 bases). This CDR3 spans 15 amino acids. Germline V gives CDR1 WNHNN, CDR2 SYGVQD (reference sequence). The V end was cut by 4 bases, the J end by 3 bases, with 12 bases between.

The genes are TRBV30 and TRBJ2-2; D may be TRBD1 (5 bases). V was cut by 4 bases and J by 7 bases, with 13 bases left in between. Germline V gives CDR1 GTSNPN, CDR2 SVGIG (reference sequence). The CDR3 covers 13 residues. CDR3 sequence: CAWTVRAGGELFF. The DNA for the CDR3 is TGTGCCTGGACCGTCAGGGCCGGCGGGGAGCTGTTTTTT.

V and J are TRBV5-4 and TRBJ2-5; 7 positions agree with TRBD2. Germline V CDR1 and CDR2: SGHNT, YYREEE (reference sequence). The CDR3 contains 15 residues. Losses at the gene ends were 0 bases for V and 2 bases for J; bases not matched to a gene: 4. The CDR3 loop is CASSLVKRGQETQYF. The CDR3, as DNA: TGTGCCAGCAGCTTGGTAAAGCGGGGTCAAGAGACCCAGTACTTC.

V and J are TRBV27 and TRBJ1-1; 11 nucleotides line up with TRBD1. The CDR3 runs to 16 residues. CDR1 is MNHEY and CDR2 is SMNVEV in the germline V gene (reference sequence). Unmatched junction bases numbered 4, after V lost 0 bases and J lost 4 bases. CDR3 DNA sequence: TGTGCCAGCAGTTTATCGGACAGGGGGCCCAGCACTGAAGCTTTCTTT. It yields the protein CASSLSDRGPSTEAFF.

CDR3 sequence (DNA): TGTGCCAGCAGTACGGCAAACACTGAAGCTTTCTTT. This encodes CASSTANTEAFF. The chain links TRBV2 to TRBJ1-1; no reliable D call. Looked up from germline, CDR1 is SNHLY and CDR2 is FYNNEI. Trimming shortened V by 5 bases and J by 2 bases, and 6 bases separated the two germline ends. The CDR3 sequence is 12 residues long.

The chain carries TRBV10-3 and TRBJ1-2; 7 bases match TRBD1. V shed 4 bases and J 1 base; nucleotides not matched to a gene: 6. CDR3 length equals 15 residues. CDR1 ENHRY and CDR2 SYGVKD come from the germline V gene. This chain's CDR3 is CAISARDSYNYGYTF. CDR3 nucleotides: TGTGCCATCAGTGCCCGGGACAGCTATAACTATGGCTACACCTTC.

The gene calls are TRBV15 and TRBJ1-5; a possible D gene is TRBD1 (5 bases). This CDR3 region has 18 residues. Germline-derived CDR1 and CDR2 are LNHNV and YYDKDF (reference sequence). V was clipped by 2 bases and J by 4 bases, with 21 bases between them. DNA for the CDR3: TGTGCCACCAGCAGATTGCCTTTCGGGACCTCCCTAAATCAGCCCCAGCATTTT. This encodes CATSRLPFGTSLNQPQHF.

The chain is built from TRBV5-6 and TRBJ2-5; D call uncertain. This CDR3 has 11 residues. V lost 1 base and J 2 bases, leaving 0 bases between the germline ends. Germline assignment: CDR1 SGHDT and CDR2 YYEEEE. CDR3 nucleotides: TGTGCCAGCAGCTTGCAAGAGACCCAGTACTTC. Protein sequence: CASSLQETQYF. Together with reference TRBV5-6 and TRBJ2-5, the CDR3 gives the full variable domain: DAGVTQSPTHLIKTRGQQVTLRCSPKSGHDTVSWYQQALGQGPQFIFQYYEEEERQRGNFPDRFSGHQFPNYSSELNVNALLLGDSALYLCASSLQETQYFGPGTRLLVL.

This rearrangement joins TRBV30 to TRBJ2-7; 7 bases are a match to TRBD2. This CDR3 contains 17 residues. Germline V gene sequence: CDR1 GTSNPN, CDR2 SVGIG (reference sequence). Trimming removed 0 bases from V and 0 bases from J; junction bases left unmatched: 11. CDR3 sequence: CAWSVLNWGGSSYEQYF. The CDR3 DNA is TGTGCCTGGAGTGTACTAAACTGGGGAGGGAGCTCCTACGAGCAGTACTTC.